This T cell receptor (beta chain) was sequenced for a study of spatial heterogeneity in lung cancer. The CDR3 is 17 residues long. After removal of 1 base from V and 2 bases from J, the junction contained 5 bases not matched to a gene. From germline, CDR1 is MGHRA and CDR2 YSYEKL. TCRdb analysed the 5' RACE reads with MiXCR anew, one entry per CDR3 protein. The sample holds some 44,000 distinct CDR3 sequences; roughly 13% are singletons and the top ten take about 55%. As for time point: sample taken at primary tumor resection. Unsorted whole RNA of tumor, nontumor lung or frozen PBMC was sequenced. The genes are TRBV4-1 and TRBJ2-2; 9 positions match TRBD1. The sequences come from PBMCs, collected at surgery. The sequence was collected from a male donor with early-stage non-small cell lung cancer. CDR3 sequence (DNA): TGCGCCAGCAGCCAAGTACAGGGGGCGTATAACACCGGGGAGCTGTTTTTT. Translation: CASSQVQGAYNTGELFF.